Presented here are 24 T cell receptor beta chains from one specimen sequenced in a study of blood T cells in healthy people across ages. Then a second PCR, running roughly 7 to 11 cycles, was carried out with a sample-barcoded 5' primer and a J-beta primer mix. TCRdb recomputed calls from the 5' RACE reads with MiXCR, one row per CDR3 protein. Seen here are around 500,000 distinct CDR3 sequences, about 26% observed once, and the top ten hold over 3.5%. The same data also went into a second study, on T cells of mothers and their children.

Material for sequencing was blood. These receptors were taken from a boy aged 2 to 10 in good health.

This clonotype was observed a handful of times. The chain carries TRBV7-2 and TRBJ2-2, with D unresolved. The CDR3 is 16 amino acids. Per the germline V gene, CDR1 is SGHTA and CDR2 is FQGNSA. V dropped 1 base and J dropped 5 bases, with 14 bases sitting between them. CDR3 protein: CASSLEIGRVTGELFF. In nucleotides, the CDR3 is TGTGCCAGCAGCTTAGAAATAGGGCGAGTTACCGGGGAGCTGTTTTTT.

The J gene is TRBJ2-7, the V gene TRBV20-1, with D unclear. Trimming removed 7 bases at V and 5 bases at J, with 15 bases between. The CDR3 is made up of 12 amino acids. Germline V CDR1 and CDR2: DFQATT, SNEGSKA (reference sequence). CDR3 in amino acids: CSGRSLGHEQYF. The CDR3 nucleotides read TGCAGTGGCCGTTCTTTGGGCCACGAGCAGTACTTC.

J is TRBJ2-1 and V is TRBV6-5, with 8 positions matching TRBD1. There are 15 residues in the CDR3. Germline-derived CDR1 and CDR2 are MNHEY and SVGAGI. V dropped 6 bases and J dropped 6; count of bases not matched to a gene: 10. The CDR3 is CASRKTGDGSNEQFF. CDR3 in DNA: TGTGCCAGCAGAAAGACAGGGGACGGAAGCAATGAGCAGTTCTTC.

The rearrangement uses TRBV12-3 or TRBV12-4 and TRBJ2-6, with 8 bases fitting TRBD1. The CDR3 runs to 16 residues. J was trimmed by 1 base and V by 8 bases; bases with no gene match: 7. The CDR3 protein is CASCGQGKSGANVLTF. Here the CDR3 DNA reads TGTGCCAGCTGCGGACAGGGCAAGTCTGGGGCCAACGTCCTGACTTTC.

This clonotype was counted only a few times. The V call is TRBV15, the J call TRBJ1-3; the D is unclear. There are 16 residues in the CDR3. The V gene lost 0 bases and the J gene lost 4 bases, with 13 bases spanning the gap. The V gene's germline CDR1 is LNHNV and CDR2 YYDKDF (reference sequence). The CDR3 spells CATSREAAGPGNTIYF. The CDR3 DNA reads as TGTGCCACCAGCAGAGAAGCGGCAGGACCGGGAAACACCATATATTTT.

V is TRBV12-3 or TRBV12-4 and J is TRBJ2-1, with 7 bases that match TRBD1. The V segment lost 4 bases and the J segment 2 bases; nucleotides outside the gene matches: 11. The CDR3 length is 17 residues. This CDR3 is CASSYPLGQRPYNEQFF. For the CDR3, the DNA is TGTGCCAGCAGTTACCCCCTGGGACAGCGGCCCTACAATGAGCAGTTCTTC.

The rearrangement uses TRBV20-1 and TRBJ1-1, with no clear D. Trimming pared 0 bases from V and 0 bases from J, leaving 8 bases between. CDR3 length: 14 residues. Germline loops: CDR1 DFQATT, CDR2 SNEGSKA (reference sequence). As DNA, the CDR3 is TGCAGTGCTAGAGAGGGCGGGCTGAACACTGAAGCTTTCTTT. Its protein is CSAREGGLNTEAFF.

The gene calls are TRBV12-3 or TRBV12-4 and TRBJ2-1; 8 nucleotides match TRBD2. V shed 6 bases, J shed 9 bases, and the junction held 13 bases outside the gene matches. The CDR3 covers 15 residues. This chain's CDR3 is CASSGGLVGAGEQFF. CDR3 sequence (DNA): TGTGCCAGCAGCGGGGGACTAGTGGGAGCAGGTGAGCAGTTCTTC.

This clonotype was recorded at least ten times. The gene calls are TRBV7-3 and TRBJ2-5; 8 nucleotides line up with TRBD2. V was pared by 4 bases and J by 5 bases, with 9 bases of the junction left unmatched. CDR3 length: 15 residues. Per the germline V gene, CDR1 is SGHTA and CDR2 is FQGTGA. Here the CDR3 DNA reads TGTGCCAGCAGCTCCCAAGCGGGGGAAAGGGAGACCCAGTACTTC. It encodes CASSSQAGERETQYF.

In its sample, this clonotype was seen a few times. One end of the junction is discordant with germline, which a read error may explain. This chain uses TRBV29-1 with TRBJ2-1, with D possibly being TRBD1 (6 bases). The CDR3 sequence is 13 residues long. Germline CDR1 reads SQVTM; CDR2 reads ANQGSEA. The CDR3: CSAQGSSHNEQFF. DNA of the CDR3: TGCAGCGCCCAGGGGAGCTCCCACAATGAGCAGTTCTTC.

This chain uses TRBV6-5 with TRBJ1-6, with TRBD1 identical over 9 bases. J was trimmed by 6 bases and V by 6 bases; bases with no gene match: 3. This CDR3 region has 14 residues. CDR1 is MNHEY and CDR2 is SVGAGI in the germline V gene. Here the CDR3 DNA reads TGTGCCAGCAGGGGACAGGGAGGTAATTCACCCCTCCACTTT. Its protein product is CASRGQGGNSPLHF.

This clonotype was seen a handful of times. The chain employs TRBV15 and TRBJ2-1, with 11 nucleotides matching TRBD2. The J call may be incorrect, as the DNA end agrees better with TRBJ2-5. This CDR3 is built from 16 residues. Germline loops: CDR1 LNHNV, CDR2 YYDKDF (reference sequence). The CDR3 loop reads CATSSPSLAGGETQYF. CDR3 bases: TGTGCCACCAGCAGCCCTAGCCTAGCGGGAGGAGAGACCCAGTACTTC.

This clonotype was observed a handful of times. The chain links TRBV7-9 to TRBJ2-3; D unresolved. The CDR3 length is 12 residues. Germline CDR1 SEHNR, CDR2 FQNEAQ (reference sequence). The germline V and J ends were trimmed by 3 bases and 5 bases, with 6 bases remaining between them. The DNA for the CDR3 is TGTGCCAGCAGCTTTGATGGAGATACGCAGTATTTT. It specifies CASSFDGDTQYF.

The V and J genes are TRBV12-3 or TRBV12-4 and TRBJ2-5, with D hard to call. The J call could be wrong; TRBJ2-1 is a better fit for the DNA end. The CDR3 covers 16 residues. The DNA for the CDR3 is TGTGCCAGCAGTTTATACTCCCCCGCAGCGTCTGTTGAGCAGTTCTTC. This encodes CASSLYSPAASVEQFF.

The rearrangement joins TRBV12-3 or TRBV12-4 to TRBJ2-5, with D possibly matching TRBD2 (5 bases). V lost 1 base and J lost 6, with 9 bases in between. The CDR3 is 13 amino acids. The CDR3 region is CASSLEIGKTQYF. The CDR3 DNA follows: TGTGCCAGCAGTTTAGAGATCGGGAAGACCCAGTACTTC.

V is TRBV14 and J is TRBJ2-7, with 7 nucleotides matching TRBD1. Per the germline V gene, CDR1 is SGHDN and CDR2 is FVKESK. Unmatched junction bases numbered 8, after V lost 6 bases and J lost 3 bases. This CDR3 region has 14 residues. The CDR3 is CASRESGGNYEQYF. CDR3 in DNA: TGTGCCAGCAGAGAGTCAGGGGGAAACTACGAGCAGTACTTC.

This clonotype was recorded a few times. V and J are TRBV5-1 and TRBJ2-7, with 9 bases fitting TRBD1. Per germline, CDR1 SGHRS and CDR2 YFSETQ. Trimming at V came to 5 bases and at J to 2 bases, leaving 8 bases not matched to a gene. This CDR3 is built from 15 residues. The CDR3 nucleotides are TGCGCCAGCAGTTGGGGAACAGGGGGCGCCTACGAGCAGTACTTC. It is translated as CASSWGTGGAYEQYF.

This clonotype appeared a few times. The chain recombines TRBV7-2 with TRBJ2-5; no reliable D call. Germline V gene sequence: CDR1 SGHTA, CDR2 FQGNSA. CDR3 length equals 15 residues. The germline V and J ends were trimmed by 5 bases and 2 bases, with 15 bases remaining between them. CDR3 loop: CASSIVAWEQETQYF. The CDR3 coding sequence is TGTGCCAGCAGCATAGTGGCCTGGGAACAAGAGACCCAGTACTTC.

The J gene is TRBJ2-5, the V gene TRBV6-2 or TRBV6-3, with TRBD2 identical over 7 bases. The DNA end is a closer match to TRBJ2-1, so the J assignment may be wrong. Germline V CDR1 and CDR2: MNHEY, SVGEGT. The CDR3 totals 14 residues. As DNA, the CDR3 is TGTGCCAGCAGCCGCCCCGGGGGGTACAATGAGCAGTTCTTC. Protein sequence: CASSRPGGYNEQFF.

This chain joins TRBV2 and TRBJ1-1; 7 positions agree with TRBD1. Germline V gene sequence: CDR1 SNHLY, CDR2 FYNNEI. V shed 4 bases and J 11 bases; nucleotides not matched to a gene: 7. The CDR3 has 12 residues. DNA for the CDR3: TGTGCCAGCAGTGGACGGACAGGTGGGGCTTTCTTT. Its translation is CASSGRTGGAFF.

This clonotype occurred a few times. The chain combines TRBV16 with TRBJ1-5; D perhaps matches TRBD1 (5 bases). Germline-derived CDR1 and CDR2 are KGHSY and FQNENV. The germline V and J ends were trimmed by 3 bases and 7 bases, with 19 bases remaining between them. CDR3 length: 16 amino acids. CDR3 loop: CASSHHIKGLGQPQHF. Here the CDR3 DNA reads TGTGCCAGCAGCCATCATATCAAGGGGCTGGGGCAGCCCCAGCATTTT.

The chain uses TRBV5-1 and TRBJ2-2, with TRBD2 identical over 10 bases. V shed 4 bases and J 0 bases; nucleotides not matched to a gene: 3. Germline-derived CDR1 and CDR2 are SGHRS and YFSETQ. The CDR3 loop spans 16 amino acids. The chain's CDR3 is CASSTGLAANTGELFF. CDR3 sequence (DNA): TGCGCCAGCAGCACCGGACTAGCGGCGAACACCGGGGAGCTGTTTTTT.

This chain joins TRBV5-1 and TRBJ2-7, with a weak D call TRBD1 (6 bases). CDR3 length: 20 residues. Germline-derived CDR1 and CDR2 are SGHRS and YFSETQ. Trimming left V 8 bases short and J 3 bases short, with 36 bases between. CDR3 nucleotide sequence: TGCGCCAGTGCTAAACTCTTGAGGGGGAGCCCCACTGAAAACTACTACGAGCAGTACTTC. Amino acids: CASAKLLRGSPTENYYEQYF. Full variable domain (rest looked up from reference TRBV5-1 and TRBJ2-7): KAGVTQTPRYLIKTRGQQVTLSCSPISGHRSVSWYQQTPGQGLQFLFEYFSETQRNKGNFPGRFSGRQFSNSRSEMNVSTLELGDSALYLCASAKLLRGSPTENYYEQYFGPGTRLTVT.

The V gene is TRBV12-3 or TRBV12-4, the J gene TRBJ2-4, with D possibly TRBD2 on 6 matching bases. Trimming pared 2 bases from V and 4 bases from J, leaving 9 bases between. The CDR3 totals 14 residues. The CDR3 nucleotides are TGTGCCAGCAGTTTATTAAGCGGGAAAAACATTCAGTACTTC. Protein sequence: CASSLLSGKNIQYF.